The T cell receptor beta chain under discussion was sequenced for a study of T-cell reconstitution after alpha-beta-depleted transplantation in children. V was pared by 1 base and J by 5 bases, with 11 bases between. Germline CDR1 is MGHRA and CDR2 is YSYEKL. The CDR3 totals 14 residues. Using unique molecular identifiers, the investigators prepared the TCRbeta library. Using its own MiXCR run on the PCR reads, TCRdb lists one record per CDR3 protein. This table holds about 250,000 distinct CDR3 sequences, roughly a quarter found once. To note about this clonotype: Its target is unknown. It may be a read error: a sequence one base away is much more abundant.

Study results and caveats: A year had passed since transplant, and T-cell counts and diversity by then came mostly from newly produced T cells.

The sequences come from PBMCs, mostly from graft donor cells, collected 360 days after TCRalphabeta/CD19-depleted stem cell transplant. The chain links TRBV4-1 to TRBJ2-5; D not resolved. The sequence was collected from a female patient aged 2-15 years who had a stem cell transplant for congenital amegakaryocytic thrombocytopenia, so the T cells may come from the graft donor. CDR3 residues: CASSQVTSAETQYF. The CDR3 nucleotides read TGCGCCAGCAGCCAAGTGACGTCCGCTGAGACCCAGTACTTC.